Presented here are 12 T cell receptor beta chains from one specimen sequenced in a study of Graves' ophthalmopathy and Graves' hyperthyroidism. Amplification of TCR beta CDR3 regions used RNA transcripts. Second-round multiplex PCR came after first-round RT-PCR with HTBI primers. TCRdb re-called the multiplex PCR reads with MiXCR, one entry per CDR3 protein. The sample lists more than 550,000 distinct CDR3 sequences, about 38% occurring once. Source material: peripheral blood. These receptors all stem from an adult man with Graves' ophthalmopathy.

The chain joins TRBV29-1 to TRBJ1-2, with 7 bases that match TRBD1. V gave up 7 bases and J gave up 4 bases; unmatched junction bases: 12. Germline values: CDR1 SQVTM, CDR2 ANQGSEA. The CDR3 contains 14 residues. This CDR3 is CSASGGGRSYGYTF. CDR3 bases: TGCAGCGCCTCAGGGGGGGGACGGAGCTATGGCTACACCTTC. The complete variable domain, with remaining parts taken from reference TRBV29-1 and TRBJ1-2, reads SAVISQKPSRDICQRGTSLTIQCQVDSQVTMMFWYRQQPGQSLTLIATANQGSEATYESGFVIDKFPISRPNLTFSTLTVSNMSPEDSSIYLCSASGGGRSYGYTFGSGTRLTVV.

This clonotype was found many times. The J gene is TRBJ2-5, the V gene TRBV29-1; D ambiguous. The CDR3 is made up of 12 amino acids. The V and J ends lost 4 bases and 5 bases respectively, with 11 bases between them. CDR1 is SQVTM, CDR2 ANQGSEA, per germline. CDR3 in amino acids: CSVAFPGETQYF. CDR3 nucleotide sequence: TGCAGCGTTGCTTTCCCCGGGGAGACCCAGTACTTC.

Turning to this clonotype: A clone one base away is much larger, so this may be a read error. The chain is built from TRBV24-1 and TRBJ1-1; D not resolved. Per germline, CDR1 KGHDR and CDR2 SFDVKD. The CDR3 totals 13 residues. The CDR3 loop is CATSVGEDTGAFF. DNA for the CDR3: TGTGCCACCAGTGTTGGGGAAGACACTGGAGCTTTCTTT.

V and J are TRBV10-3 and TRBJ1-4; a possible D gene is TRBD1 (5 bases). The CDR3 runs to 13 residues. V was clipped by 3 bases and J by 5 bases, with 7 bases between them. Germline CDR1 ENHRY, CDR2 SYGVKD. CDR3 amino acids: CAISDRQNEKLFF. Written as DNA, the CDR3 is TGTGCCATCAGTGATAGACAGAATGAAAAACTGTTTTTT.

The chain recombines TRBV7-2 with TRBJ1-4; 7 bases match TRBD1. The CDR3 sequence is 14 residues long. Germline lookup yields CDR1 SGHTA and CDR2 FQGNSA. Here the CDR3 DNA reads TGTGCTAGGGGGCAGGGGAGCACTAATGAAAAACTGTTTTTT. This encodes CARGQGSTNEKLFF.

The J gene is TRBJ2-3, the V gene TRBV29-1, with D perhaps being TRBD1 or TRBD2 (5 bases each). CDR1 is SQVTM, CDR2 ANQGSEA, per germline. The V end lost 6 bases, the J end lost 2 bases, and 15 bases lay between the germline ends. The CDR3 runs 14 residues. The CDR3 region has the DNA TGCAGCGTGGGGGAACCGGAGTACACAGATACGCAGTATTTT. Protein sequence: CSVGEPEYTDTQYF.

This clonotype showed up many times. J is TRBJ2-2 and V is TRBV19; the D gene is possibly TRBD1 (6 bases). The germline V and J ends were trimmed by 5 bases and 2 bases, with 15 bases remaining between them. The CDR3 is 16 residues long. Germline CDR1 reads LNHDA; CDR2 reads SQIVND (reference sequence). The DNA of the CDR3 is TGTGCCAGTAGTCGTTTGGACAGCTTAAACACCGGGGAGCTGTTTTTT. Its translation is CASSRLDSLNTGELFF.

This clonotype was observed many times. The chain joins TRBV11-2 to TRBJ1-2, with 8 nucleotides matching TRBD1. CDR1 and CDR2 (germline): SGHAT, FQNNGV. The CDR3 extends over 14 amino acids. The junction had 6 bases not matched to a gene; V was cut back by 5 bases and J by 4 bases. This CDR3 reads CASSARGLGYGYTF. In DNA, the CDR3 is TGTGCCAGCAGCGCCAGGGGGCTTGGCTATGGCTACACCTTC.

For this clonotype: Because it lacks the conserved phenylalanine or tryptophan at the end, this CDR3 is likely a read error. The chain has TRBV7-2 and TRBJ2-5, with 8 bases lining up with TRBD2. Germline V gene sequence: CDR1 SGHTA, CDR2 FQGNSA. The CDR3 runs 15 residues. V lost 3 bases, J lost 7 bases, and 10 bases stayed unmatched. The CDR3 loop reads CASSLGGGLEGTQYL. Written as DNA, the CDR3 is TGTGCCAGCAGCTTGGGCGGGGGGCTTGAAGGGACCCAGTACTTA.

This clonotype has ten or more counts. This chain joins TRBV6-5 and TRBJ1-2; D unclear. V lost 4 bases to trimming and J lost 8 bases, with 14 bases between them. CDR3 length: 13 residues. Germline V lookup: CDR1 MNHEY, CDR2 SVGAGI. The CDR3: CASSSAPPRGYTF. CDR3 nucleotide sequence: TGTGCCAGCAGTTCCGCCCCCCCGCGGGGCTACACCTTC.

The chain has TRBV5-6 and TRBJ1-4; 7 nucleotides align to TRBD1. The CDR3 is made up of 18 amino acids. Germline lookup yields CDR1 SGHDT and CDR2 YYEEEE. V lost 3 bases, J lost 6 bases, and 17 bases stayed unmatched. The DNA for the CDR3 is TGTGCCAGCAGCTCCAACCCAACGCGACAGGGTCGTTATGAAAAACTGTTTTTT. Protein product: CASSSNPTRQGRYEKLFF.

This clonotype was observed at least ten times. The chain employs TRBV6-1 and TRBJ1-1; D remains ambiguous. The CDR3 runs 12 residues. Germline assignment: CDR1 MNHNS and CDR2 SASEGT. The ends were cut back, 2 bases at V and 6 bases at J, with 7 bases in the middle. CDR3 region: CASSEIDPEAFF. CDR3 DNA: TGTGCCAGCAGTGAAATTGACCCTGAAGCTTTCTTT.